The 24 T cell receptor beta chains below come from one sample, sequenced in a study of blood T cell repertoires in COVID-19. Profiling relied on immunoSEQ multiplex PCR, and the TCRdb table lists in-frame clones only, not all of them. The sample has tens of thousands of clones; roughly 79% are singletons. The sample consisted of peripheral blood. The origin of the receptors is a man older than 75 with acute or convalescent COVID-19.

The chain carries TRBV27 and TRBJ2-7; a weak D match, TRBD2 (6 bases). This CDR3 has 13 amino acids. V lost 8 bases and J 1 base, leaving 12 bases between the germline ends. Germline lookup yields CDR1 MNHEY and CDR2 SMNVEV (reference sequence). The CDR3 reads CASGRDSSYEQYF. The CDR3 nucleotides are TGTGCCAGCGGTCGGGACTCATCCTACGAGCAGTACTTC.

The chain carries TRBV7-2 and TRBJ1-4; TRBD1 aligns across 11 bases. The ends lost 5 bases at V and 1 base at J; junction bases unmatched: 3. Germline V gene data show CDR1 as SGHTA and CDR2 as FQGNSA. The CDR3 sequence is 16 residues long. CDR3 DNA: TGTGCCAGCAGCCGGGACAGGGGGAGAACTAATGAAAAACTGTTTTTT. Protein: CASSRDRGRTNEKLFF. The whole variable domain, filled in from reference TRBV7-2 and TRBJ1-4, reads GAGVSQSPSNKVTEKGKDVELRCDPISGHTALYWYRQSLGQGLEFLIYFQGNSAPDKSGLPSDRFSAERTGGSVSTLTIQRTQQEDSAVYLCASSRDRGRTNEKLFFGSGTQLSVL.

This clone has only one observation. The CDR3 reads CAWSGPSGQPQHF. CDR3 nucleotide sequence: TGTGCCTGGAGTGGACCCTCGGGTCAGCCCCAGCATTTT. This chain links TRBV30 with TRBJ1-5; D is undetermined. V gave up 1 base and J gave up 6 bases, with 10 bases separating them. The length of the CDR3 is 13 residues. Per germline, CDR1 GTSNPN and CDR2 SVGIG (reference sequence). The full variable domain, its missing parts supplied by reference TRBV30 and TRBJ1-5, is SQTIHQWPATLVQPVGSPLSLECTVEGTSNPNLYWYRQAAGRGLQLLFYSVGIGQISSEVPQNLSASRPQDRQFILSSKKLLLSDSGFYLCAWSGPSGQPQHFGDGTRLSIL.

This clone was picked up a small number of times. This chain joins TRBV6-5 and TRBJ2-7, with 7 bases fitting TRBD1. Germline lookup yields CDR1 MNHEY and CDR2 SVGAGI. The CDR3 has 14 amino acids. J gave up 2 bases and V 5 bases, and 6 bases lay outside the gene matches. CDR3 protein: CASSTRTGTYEQYF. CDR3 DNA: TGTGCCAGCAGTACCCGGACAGGAACCTACGAGCAGTACTTC.

This chain connects TRBV2 to TRBJ1-5; TRBD1 aligns across 8 bases. This CDR3 is 14 amino acids long. The junction had 9 bases not matched to a gene; V was cut back by 7 bases and J by 7 bases. Germline CDR1 is SNHLY and CDR2 is FYNNEI. CDR3 sequence (DNA): TGTGCCAGCAACGGACAGGGATTAGAACAGCCCCAGCATTTT. Amino acids: CASNGQGLEQPQHF.

This clone was seen a single time. The chain employs TRBV10-3 and TRBJ2-2; 8 bases line up with TRBD1. Germline V CDR1 and CDR2: ENHRY, SYGVKD. After removal of 5 bases from V and 5 bases from J, the junction contained 7 bases not matched to a gene. The CDR3 extends over 15 amino acids. The CDR3 DNA reads TGTGCCATCAGTTCAGGGGGCGCGGGGACCGGGGAGCTGTTTTTT. This translates into CAISSGGAGTGELFF.

The genes are TRBV24-1 and TRBJ2-2; a possible D gene is TRBD1 (6 bases). Per germline, CDR1 KGHDR and CDR2 SFDVKD. V lost 5 bases to trimming and J lost 1 base, with 16 bases between them. The CDR3 contains 17 residues. In nucleotides, the CDR3 is TGTGCCACCAGTGGGCAGACCAGGGGCCTGAACACCGGGGAGCTGTTTTTT. This encodes CATSGQTRGLNTGELFF.

The rearrangement joins TRBV30 to TRBJ2-1; D is unclear. V lost 2 bases and J lost 0, with 8 bases in between. Germline V gives CDR1 GTSNPN, CDR2 SVGIG (reference sequence). The CDR3 runs to 14 residues. The CDR3 loop reads CAWSLPSSYNEQFF. The DNA for the CDR3 is TGTGCCTGGAGTCTCCCCAGCTCCTACAATGAGCAGTTCTTC.

The genes are TRBV6-5 and TRBJ1-1; D gene unclear. V lost 2 bases and J 8 bases, leaving 6 bases between the germline ends. In germline, CDR1 is MNHEY, CDR2 SVGAGI. This CDR3 spans 11 amino acids. The CDR3, as DNA: TGTGCCAGCAGTTACGTCGGGGAAGCTTTCTTT. Translating gives CASSYVGEAFF.

In this sample, this clone turned up once. This chain uses TRBV29-1 with TRBJ2-7, with TRBD2 as a possible D gene (5 bases). The germline CDR1 and CDR2 sequences are SQVTM and ANQGSEA. The CDR3 is 12 amino acids. V gave up 6 bases and J gave up 0 bases, with 9 bases separating them. CDR3 sequence (DNA): TGCAGCGTCGGCCGGGACTCCTACGAGCAGTACTTC. It specifies CSVGRDSYEQYF.

This chain links TRBV7-2 with TRBJ1-6; 8 bases fit TRBD1. Per the germline V gene, CDR1 is SGHTA and CDR2 is FQGNSA. Germline trimming cut 5 bases from V and 9 bases from J; bases unmatched to any gene: 12. The CDR3 is made up of 16 amino acids. CDR3 sequence: CASSIDGGRGLSPLHF. CDR3 in DNA: TGTGCCAGCAGCATCGACGGAGGCAGGGGGCTTTCACCCCTCCACTTT.

This chain joins TRBV2 and TRBJ1-3, with 9 bases that match TRBD1. Germline CDR1 and CDR2: SNHLY and FYNNEI. V gave up 10 bases and J gave up 0 bases; unmatched junction bases: 7. This CDR3 comprises 15 residues. This CDR3 is CATKRQGGSGNTIYF. The CDR3 DNA sequence: TGTGCCACCAAACGACAGGGGGGCTCTGGAAACACCATATATTTT.

The chain uses TRBV28 and TRBJ1-5; 7 bases fit TRBD1. This CDR3 is 16 amino acids long. Germline trimming cut 4 bases from V and 6 bases from J; bases unmatched to any gene: 12. Germline loops: CDR1 MDHEN, CDR2 SYDVKM. DNA for the CDR3: TGTGCCAGCAGTTCCCCCCGACAGGGTGGATTTCAGCCCCAGCATTTT. It yields the protein CASSSPRQGGFQPQHF.

The chain couples TRBV2 to TRBJ2-7; weak D call: TRBD2 (5 bases). The V and J ends lost 1 base and 5 bases respectively, with 18 bases between them. Germline V gives CDR1 SNHLY, CDR2 FYNNEI. This CDR3 is 16 amino acids long. The DNA of the CDR3 is TGTGCCAGCAGTGAAGGGATTGCTATCGGGATGGACGAGCAGTACTTC. Protein product: CASSEGIAIGMDEQYF.

This chain uses TRBV19 with TRBJ2-5, with D maybe TRBD1 (5 bases). V was clipped by 2 bases and J by 4 bases, with 11 bases between them. The CDR3 runs 14 residues. Germline values: CDR1 LNHDA, CDR2 SQIVND (reference sequence). The CDR3 loop is CASSIQGFGETQYF. The DNA of the CDR3 is TGTGCCAGTAGTATACAGGGTTTCGGAGAGACCCAGTACTTC.

The rearrangement links TRBV28 to TRBJ2-1, with D tentatively TRBD1 (6 bases). The V gene's germline CDR1 is MDHEN and CDR2 SYDVKM. The V and J ends lost 6 bases and 0 bases respectively, with 12 bases between them. The CDR3 has 15 amino acids. CDR3 amino acids: CASRPGQSSYNEQFF. The CDR3 bases are TGTGCCAGCAGACCTGGACAGAGCTCCTACAATGAGCAGTTCTTC.

The chain employs TRBV6-5 and TRBJ1-1, with D possibly being TRBD1 (5 bases). CDR1 MNHEY and CDR2 SVGAGI come from the germline V gene. The CDR3 is made up of 13 amino acids. Trimming left V 7 bases short and J 4 bases short, with 13 bases between. This chain's CDR3 is CASTPRGGTEAFF. The CDR3 DNA follows: TGTGCCAGCACCCCCCGGGGGGGCACTGAAGCTTTCTTT.

CDR3 region: CASSPAAGVATQYF. The CDR3 DNA sequence: TGTGCCAGCAGCCCCGCAGCAGGGGTTGCTACGCAGTATTTT. The J gene is TRBJ2-3, the V gene TRBV11-2, with D possibly matching TRBD1 (6 bases). The CDR3 spans 14 residues. Germline V gene sequence: CDR1 SGHAT, CDR2 FQNNGV. Trimming left V 5 bases short and J 8 bases short, with 17 bases between.

The chain links TRBV5-1 to TRBJ2-6, with D uncertain. The CDR3 loop spans 15 amino acids. Between the trimmed V and J ends, which lost 1 base and 1 base, there was a span of 6 bases. The V gene's germline CDR1 is SGHRS and CDR2 YFSETQ. The CDR3 loop is CASSLYSSGANVLTF. DNA of the CDR3: TGCGCCAGCAGCTTGTATAGTTCTGGGGCCAACGTCCTGACTTTC.

The chain combines TRBV5-6 with TRBJ2-5; 10 nucleotides agree with TRBD1. The germline V gene has CDR1 SGHDT and CDR2 YYEEEE. Losses at the gene ends were 0 bases for V and 5 bases for J; bases not matched to a gene: 10. The CDR3 spans 17 residues. Here the CDR3 DNA reads TGTGCCAGCAGCTTGGGGTGGACCGGGACAGGGGAGGAGACCCAGTACTTC. Protein product: CASSLGWTGTGEETQYF.

This chain uses TRBV19 with TRBJ2-2; a possible D gene is TRBD1 (6 bases). Trimming took 6 bases from V and 7 from J, leaving 18 bases between them. The CDR3 covers 15 residues. Germline V CDR1 and CDR2: LNHDA, SQIVND (reference sequence). In nucleotides, the CDR3 is TGTGCCAGTAGCCAGCCCCGACAGGTTAACGGGGAGCTGTTTTTT. Translation gives CASSQPRQVNGELFF. Supplemented by reference TRBV19 and TRBJ2-2, the full variable domain reads DGGITQSPKYLFRKEGQNVTLSCEQNLNHDAMYWYRQDPGQGLRLIYYSQIVNDFQKGDIAEGYSVSREKKESFPLTVTSAQKNPTAFYLCASSQPRQVNGELFFGEGSRLTVL.

The chain recombines TRBV28 with TRBJ1-2, with a tentative D call TRBD1 (5 bases). Germline CDR1 MDHEN, CDR2 SYDVKM. The CDR3 has 15 amino acids. V shed 6 bases and J shed 2 bases, with 16 bases lying between them. The CDR3 region has the DNA TGTGCCAGCAGACCCGCGGGACGGACGAACTATGGCTACACCTTC. Its protein product is CASRPAGRTNYGYTF.

This rearrangement joins TRBV3-1 (or the pseudogene TRBV3-2) to TRBJ1-2, with 7 bases lining up with TRBD1. Germline assignment: CDR1 LGHDT and CDR2 YNNKEL (reference sequence). The CDR3 has 16 amino acids. With 4 bases clipped from V and 0 bases from J, the junction kept 8 bases outside the gene matches. Here the CDR3 DNA reads TGTGCCAGCAGCCGACAGGGTGGCGGATCTAACTATGGCTACACCTTC. It yields the protein CASSRQGGGSNYGYTF.

This clone was seen only once. J is TRBJ2-1 and V is TRBV11-1; D perhaps matches TRBD1 (6 bases). Trimming left V 5 bases short and J 4 bases short, with 9 bases between. CDR3 size: 13 residues. Germline-derived CDR1 and CDR2 are SGHAT and FQDESV (reference sequence). The CDR3 nucleotides are TGTGCCAGCAGCCCTACAGGGTACAATGAGCAGTTCTTC. It is translated as CASSPTGYNEQFF.